The 13 T cell receptor beta chains in this list originate from one sample, sequenced in a study of blood T cell repertoires in COVID-19. Clones were sequenced by immunoSEQ multiplex PCR, and TCRdb holds only the in-frame ones, with some missing. The sample lists 250,000 to 400,000 clones, around 90% occurring once. Sequencing input: peripheral blood. These receptors all come from a woman aged 25-40 years with COVID-19, enrolled during active disease.

The chain joins TRBV11-2 to TRBJ2-7, with D possibly TRBD2 on 5 matching bases. The germline gives CDR1 SGHAT, CDR2 FQNNGV. V dropped 4 bases and J dropped 3 bases, with 25 bases sitting between them. The CDR3 spans 18 residues. DNA for the CDR3: TGTGCCAGCAGCTATAGATACGATGAAGGGAGAACCAACTACGAGCAGTACTTC. Its protein product is CASSYRYDEGRTNYEQYF.

V gene TRBV29-1 combines with J gene TRBJ1-2; unclear D gene. The CDR3 has 14 amino acids. Germline CDR1 SQVTM, CDR2 ANQGSEA. Deletions cut 6 bases from V and 2 bases from J, with 16 bases between. The CDR3 DNA reads TGCAGCGTCGGACGGACTCCCACCAACTATGGCTACACCTTC. Its protein product is CSVGRTPTNYGYTF.

The chain recombines TRBV13 with TRBJ2-6; no reliable D call. V gave up 5 bases and J gave up 0 bases, with 11 bases separating them. Germline lookup yields CDR1 PRHDT and CDR2 FYEKMQ (reference sequence). The CDR3 runs to 16 residues. DNA for the CDR3: TGTGCCAGCAGCCTCGGCCACAGCTCTGGGGCCAACGTCCTGACTTTC. Protein: CASSLGHSSGANVLTF.

J is TRBJ2-1 and V is TRBV28; D possibly corresponds to TRBD2 (6 bases). CDR1 and CDR2 from the germline V gene are MDHEN and SYDVKM. V was trimmed by 6 bases and J by 5 bases, leaving 17 bases between them. The CDR3 covers 15 residues. This CDR3 is CASSPPGLGNNEQFF. The CDR3 DNA reads as TGTGCCAGCAGCCCACCGGGACTCGGAAACAATGAGCAGTTCTTC.

This clone was found a few times. The rearrangement uses TRBV18 and TRBJ1-1; a weak D match, TRBD1 (6 bases). Looked up from germline, CDR1 is KGHSH and CDR2 is LQKENI. The CDR3 has 14 amino acids. V gave up 8 bases and J gave up 1 base, with 14 bases separating them. The CDR3 loop reads CASSQGLSNTEAFF. As DNA, the CDR3 is TGTGCCAGCAGCCAGGGGCTTTCGAACACTGAAGCTTTCTTT.

This sequence joins TRBV19 and TRBJ1-5; D is ambiguous. This CDR3 contains 13 residues. The ends were cut back, 5 bases at V and 0 bases at J, with 5 bases in the middle. Germline V CDR1 and CDR2: LNHDA, SQIVND (reference sequence). CDR3 sequence (DNA): TGTGCCAGTAGTTACAATAGCAATCAGCCCCAGCATTTT. It codes for CASSYNSNQPQHF.

J is TRBJ1-2 and V is TRBV30, with a weak D call TRBD1 (6 bases). V was pared by 1 base and J by 1 base, with 10 bases between. The CDR3 contains 14 residues. The germline V gene encodes CDR1 GTSNPN and CDR2 SVGIG (reference sequence). The CDR3 region has the DNA TGTGCCTGGAGTGAGGGGGACCTTAACTATGGCTACACCTTC. It is translated as CAWSEGDLNYGYTF.

This clone was found a few times. The chain joins TRBV12-3 or TRBV12-4 to TRBJ2-1; weak D call: TRBD1 (6 bases). V was trimmed by 1 base and J by 6 bases, leaving 7 bases between them. The CDR3 sequence is 13 residues long. DNA of the CDR3: TGTGCCAGCAGTTTAGGGACAGTCAATGAGCAGTTCTTC. The encoded protein is CASSLGTVNEQFF.

This chain links TRBV5-1 with TRBJ1-1; a weak D match, TRBD1 (6 bases). Trimming took 2 bases from V and 5 from J, leaving 7 bases between them. This CDR3 spans 12 amino acids. Germline V gene data show CDR1 as SGHRS and CDR2 as YFSETQ. The CDR3 protein is CASSLQGTEAFF. CDR3 DNA: TGCGCCAGCAGCTTACAGGGTACTGAAGCTTTCTTT.

The chain employs TRBV27 and TRBJ1-4; the match to TRBD1 covers 8 bases. The CDR3 extends over 13 amino acids. The V and J ends lost 6 bases and 7 bases, in that order; junction bases with no gene match: 4. Germline V gene sequence: CDR1 MNHEY, CDR2 SMNVEV (reference sequence). For the CDR3, the DNA is TGTGCCAGCAGGCAGGGGGCGGGTGAAAAACTGTTTTTT. It codes for CASRQGAGEKLFF. The entire variable domain, with the rest obtained from reference TRBV27 and TRBJ1-4, is as follows: EAQVTQNPRYLITVTGKKLTVTCSQNMNHEYMSWYRQDPGLGLRQIYYSMNVEVTDKGDVPEGYKVSRKEKRNFPLILESPSPNQTSLYFCASRQGAGEKLFFGSGTQLSVL.

The J gene is TRBJ1-2, the V gene TRBV2, with TRBD1 as a possible D gene (5 bases). Germline V lookup: CDR1 SNHLY, CDR2 FYNNEI. The CDR3 has 11 residues. V dropped 5 bases and J dropped 8 bases, with 9 bases sitting between them. CDR3 residues: CASSSGGGYTF. CDR3 DNA sequence: TGTGCCAGCAGTTCGGGGGGAGGCTACACCTTC.

This clone was observed once. J is TRBJ1-1 and V is TRBV5-6, with a weak D call TRBD1 (5 bases). From germline, CDR1 is SGHDT and CDR2 YYEEEE. Deletions cut 4 bases from V and 5 bases from J, with 15 bases between. The length of the CDR3 is 14 residues. CDR3 sequence: CASSPPWGRTEAFF. The CDR3 bases are TGTGCCAGCAGCCCCCCCTGGGGCAGGACTGAAGCTTTCTTT. The full variable domain, with the rest looked up from reference TRBV5-6 and TRBJ1-1, is DAGVTQSPTHLIKTRGQQVTLRCSPKSGHDTVSWYQQALGQGPQFIFQYYEEEERQRGNFPDRFSGHQFPNYSSELNVNALLLGDSALYLCASSPPWGRTEAFFGQGTRLTVV.

The V and J genes are TRBV6-5 and TRBJ2-3, with 8 bases aligning to TRBD2. CDR3 length equals 15 residues. Germline CDR1 and CDR2: MNHEY and SVGAGI. Trimming cost V 10 bases and J 5 bases; bases outside gene matches: 14. CDR3: CATTSGGGRVDTQYF. The CDR3 bases are TGTGCCACGACCTCCGGCGGGGGGAGGGTAGATACGCAGTATTTT.